The clone carrying this T cell receptor beta chain showed up many times. CDR3 length: 14 residues. V was clipped by 3 bases and J by 0 bases, with 9 bases between them. The germline gives CDR1 SGHTA, CDR2 FQGNSA. The unsorted libraries were prepared from 2 million PBMCs (stored at -80 C). Synthesis of cDNA was accomplished via 5'RACE employing 10-nucleotide random UMIs. Via MiXCR, TCRdb re-called the 5' RACE reads, giving one row per CDR3 protein. Here the sample spans some 20,000 distinct CDR3 sequences, about 10% being singletons. This sample was taken from a study of neurological immune-mediated disorders.

The receptor was derived from a woman aged 55-70 years with HTLV-1-associated myelopathy (HAM/TSP). V usage is TRBV7-2 and J usage is TRBJ2-7; a possible D gene is TRBD2 (6 bases). Sequencing was carried out using PBMCs. For the CDR3, the DNA is TGTGCCAGCAGCTTGGCGGGGAACTCCTACGAGCAGTACTTC. It translates to CASSLAGNSYEQYF.